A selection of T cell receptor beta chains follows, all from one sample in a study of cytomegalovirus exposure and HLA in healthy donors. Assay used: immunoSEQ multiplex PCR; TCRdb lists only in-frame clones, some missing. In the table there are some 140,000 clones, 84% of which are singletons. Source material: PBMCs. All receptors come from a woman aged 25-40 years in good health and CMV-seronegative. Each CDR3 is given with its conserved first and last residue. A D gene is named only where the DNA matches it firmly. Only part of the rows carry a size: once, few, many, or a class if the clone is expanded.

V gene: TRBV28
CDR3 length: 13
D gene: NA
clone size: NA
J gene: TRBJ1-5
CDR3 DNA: TGTGCCAGCGCACAGGGTAACCTTTTCGCCCAGCATTTT
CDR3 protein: CASAQGNLFAQHF

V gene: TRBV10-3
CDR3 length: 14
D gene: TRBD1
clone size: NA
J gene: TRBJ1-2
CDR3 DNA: TGTGCCATCAAACGCGGAGGGGGCGAATATGGCTACACCTTC
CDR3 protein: CAIKRGGGEYGYTF

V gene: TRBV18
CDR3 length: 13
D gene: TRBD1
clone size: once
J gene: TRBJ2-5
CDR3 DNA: TGTGCCAGCAGACAGGGCCTCCCGGAGACCCAGTACTTC
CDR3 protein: CASRQGLPETQYF

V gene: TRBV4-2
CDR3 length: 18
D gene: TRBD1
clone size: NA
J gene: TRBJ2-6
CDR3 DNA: TGTGCCAGCAGCCAAGGGGGGGACAGGGGGCCTAGGGCCAACGTCCTGACTTTC
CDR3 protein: CASSQGGDRGPRANVLTF

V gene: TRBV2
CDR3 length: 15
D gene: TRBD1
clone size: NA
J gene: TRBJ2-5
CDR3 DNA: TGTGCCAGCAGTGAATGGGCAGGGGGCCGGGAGACCCAGTACTTC
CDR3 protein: CASSEWAGGRETQYF

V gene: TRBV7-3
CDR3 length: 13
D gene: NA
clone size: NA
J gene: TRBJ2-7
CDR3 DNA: TGTGCCAGCAGCGAATGGCCTAGGGGCGAGCAGTACTTC
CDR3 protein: CASSEWPRGEQYF

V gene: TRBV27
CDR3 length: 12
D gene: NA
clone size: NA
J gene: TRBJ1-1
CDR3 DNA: TGTGCCAGCAGTTCTCCGACAGCCGAAGCTTTCTTT
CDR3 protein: CASSSPTAEAFF

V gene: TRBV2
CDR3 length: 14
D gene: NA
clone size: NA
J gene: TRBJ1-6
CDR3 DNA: TGTGCCAGCAGACCCGACAGTTCGCCGCGACCCCTCCACTTT
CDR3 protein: CASRPDSSPRPLHF

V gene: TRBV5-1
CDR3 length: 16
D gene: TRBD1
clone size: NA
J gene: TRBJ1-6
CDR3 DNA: TGCGCCAGCAGCTTGGCCCGGCCAGGGGGCGGATCACCCCTCCACTTT
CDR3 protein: CASSLARPGGGSPLHF

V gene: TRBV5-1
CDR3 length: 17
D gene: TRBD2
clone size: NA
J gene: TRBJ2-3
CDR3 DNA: TGCGCCAGCAGGGATCTTTGGGCGGGGGAGAACACAGATACGCAGTATTTT
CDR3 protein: CASRDLWAGENTDTQYF

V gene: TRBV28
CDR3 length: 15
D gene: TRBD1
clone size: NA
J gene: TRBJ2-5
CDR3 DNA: TGTGCCAGCAGTTCCCCGGGACAGGGCCCAGAGACCCAGTACTTC
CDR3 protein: CASSSPGQGPETQYF

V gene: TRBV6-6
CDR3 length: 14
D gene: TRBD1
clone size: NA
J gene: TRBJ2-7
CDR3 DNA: TGTGCCAGCAGTACCGGACAGGGAGCCCACGAGCAGTACTTC
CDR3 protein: CASSTGQGAHEQYF

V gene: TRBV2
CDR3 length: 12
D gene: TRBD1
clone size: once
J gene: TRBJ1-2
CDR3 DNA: TGTGCCAGCAGAACAGGGGCCTATGGCTACACCTTC
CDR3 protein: CASRTGAYGYTF

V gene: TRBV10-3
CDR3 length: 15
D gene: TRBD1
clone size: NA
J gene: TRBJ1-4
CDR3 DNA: TGTGCCACCCAAACGTCGACAGGGTTTACTGAAAAACTGTTTTTT
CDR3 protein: CATQTSTGFTEKLFF

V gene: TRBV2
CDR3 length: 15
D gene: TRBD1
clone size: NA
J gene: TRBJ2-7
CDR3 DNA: TGTGCCAGCAGTGAGGGACAGGGTTGGGATTACGAGCAGTACTTC
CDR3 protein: CASSEGQGWDYEQYF

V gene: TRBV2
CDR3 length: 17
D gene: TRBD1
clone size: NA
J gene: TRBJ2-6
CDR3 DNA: TGTGCCAGGTCGACTGGGACAGCTCGGTCTGGGGCCAACGTCCTGACTTTC
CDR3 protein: CARSTGTARSGANVLTF

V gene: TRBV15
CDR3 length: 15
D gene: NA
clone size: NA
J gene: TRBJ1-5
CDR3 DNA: TGTGCCACCAGCAGAGATCTTTATAGCAATCAGCCCCAGCATTTT
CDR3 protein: CATSRDLYSNQPQHF

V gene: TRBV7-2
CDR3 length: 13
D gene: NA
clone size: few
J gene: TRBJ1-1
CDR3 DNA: TGTGCCAGCAGCTTCGATTCGGTCACTGAAGCTTTCTTT
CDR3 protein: CASSFDSVTEAFF

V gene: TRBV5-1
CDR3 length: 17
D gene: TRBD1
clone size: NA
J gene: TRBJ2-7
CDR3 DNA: TGCGCCAGCAGCAGGATTATGCAACAGGGGGTCTCCTACGAGCAGTACTTC
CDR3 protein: CASSRIMQQGVSYEQYF

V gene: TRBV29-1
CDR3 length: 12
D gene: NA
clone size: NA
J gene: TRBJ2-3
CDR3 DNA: TGCAGCGTCGGGGACTCGGGAGATACGCAGTATTTT
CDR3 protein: CSVGDSGDTQYF

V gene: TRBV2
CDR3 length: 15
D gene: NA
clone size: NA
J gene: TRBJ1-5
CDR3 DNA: TGTGCCAGCAGTGCGCGGGTAATGGGGAATCAGCCCCAGCATTTT
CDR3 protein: CASSARVMGNQPQHF

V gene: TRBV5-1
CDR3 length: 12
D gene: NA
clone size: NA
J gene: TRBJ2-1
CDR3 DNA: TGCGCCAGCAGCTTGCAACAGACAGAGCAGTTCTTC
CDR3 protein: CASSLQQTEQFF

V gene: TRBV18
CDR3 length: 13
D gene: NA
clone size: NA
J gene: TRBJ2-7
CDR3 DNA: TGTGCCAGCTCACCAGGAGTAGGCGACGAGCAGTACTTC
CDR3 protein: CASSPGVGDEQYF

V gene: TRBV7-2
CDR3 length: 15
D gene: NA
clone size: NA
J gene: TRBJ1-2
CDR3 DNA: TGTGCCAGCAGCCCTACCAGCGGAGCTAACTATGGCTACACCTTC
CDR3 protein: CASSPTSGANYGYTF

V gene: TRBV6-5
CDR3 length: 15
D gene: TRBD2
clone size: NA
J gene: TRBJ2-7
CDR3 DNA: TGTGCCAGCAGCCGGGGGGTTGGGGGAGACTACGAGCAGTACTTC
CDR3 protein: CASSRGVGGDYEQYF

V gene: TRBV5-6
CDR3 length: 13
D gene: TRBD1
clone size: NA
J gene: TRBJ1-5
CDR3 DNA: TGTGCCAGCAGCTGGACAGGGGGGCAGCCCCAGCATTTT
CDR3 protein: CASSWTGGQPQHF

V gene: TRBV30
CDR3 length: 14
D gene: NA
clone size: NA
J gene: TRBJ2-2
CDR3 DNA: TGTGCCTCCCCACAGCAGCAAAACACCGGGGAGCTGTTTTTT
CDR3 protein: CASPQQQNTGELFF

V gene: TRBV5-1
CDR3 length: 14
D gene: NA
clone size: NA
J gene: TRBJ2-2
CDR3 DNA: TGCGCCAGCAGCTTGATCGGGGACACCGGGGAGCTGTTTTTT
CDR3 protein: CASSLIGDTGELFF

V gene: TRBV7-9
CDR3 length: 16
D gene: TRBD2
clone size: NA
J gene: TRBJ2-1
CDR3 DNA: TGTGCCAGCAGCCCAGGGGCCGGGCTAGCGGGGCGTGAGCAGTTCTTC
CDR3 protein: CASSPGAGLAGREQFF

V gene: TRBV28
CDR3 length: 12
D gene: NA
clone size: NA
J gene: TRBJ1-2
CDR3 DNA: TGTGCCAGCAGAGTGGGAGGGTATGGCTACACCTTC
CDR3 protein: CASRVGGYGYTF

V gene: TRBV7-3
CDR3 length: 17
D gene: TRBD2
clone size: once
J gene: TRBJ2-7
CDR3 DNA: TGTGCCAGCAGCTTATTTTGGGGAGGGGATAGCTCCTACGAGCAGTACTTC
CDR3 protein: CASSLFWGGDSSYEQYF

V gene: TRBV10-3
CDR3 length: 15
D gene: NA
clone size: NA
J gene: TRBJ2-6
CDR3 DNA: TGTGCCATCCAGGATGCGCGCTCTGGGGCCAACGTCCTGACTTTC
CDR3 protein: CAIQDARSGANVLTF

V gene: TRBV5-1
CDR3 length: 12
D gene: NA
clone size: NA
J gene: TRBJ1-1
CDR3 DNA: TGCGCCAGCCGAGAGGGGAACACTGAAGCTTTCTTT
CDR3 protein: CASREGNTEAFF

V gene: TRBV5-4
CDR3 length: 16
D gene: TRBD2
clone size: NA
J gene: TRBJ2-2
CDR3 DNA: TGTGCCAGCAGCTTACGACTAGCGGAGGGGTCCGGGGAGCTGTTTTTT
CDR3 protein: CASSLRLAEGSGELFF

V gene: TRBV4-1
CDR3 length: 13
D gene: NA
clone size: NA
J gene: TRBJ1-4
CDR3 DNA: TGCGCCAGCAGCCACCCCGGGAATGAAAAACTGTTTTTT
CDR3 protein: CASSHPGNEKLFF

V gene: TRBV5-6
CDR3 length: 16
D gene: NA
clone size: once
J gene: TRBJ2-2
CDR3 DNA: TGTGCCAGCAGCTTGTGGCGGCTCGTTACTACCGGGGAGCTGTTTTTT
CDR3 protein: CASSLWRLVTTGELFF

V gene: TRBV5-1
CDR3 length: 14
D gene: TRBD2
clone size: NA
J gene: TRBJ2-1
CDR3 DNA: TGCGCCAGCAGATTAGCGGGGTTTTACAATGAGCAGTTCTTC
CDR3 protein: CASRLAGFYNEQFF

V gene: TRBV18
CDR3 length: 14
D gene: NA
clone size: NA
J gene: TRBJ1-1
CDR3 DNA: TGTGCCAGCTCACCCTCGGGGGGGCGAACTGAAGCTTTCTTT
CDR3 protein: CASSPSGGRTEAFF

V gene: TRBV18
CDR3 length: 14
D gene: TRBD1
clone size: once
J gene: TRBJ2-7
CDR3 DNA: TGTGCCAGCTCACCACGACAGGGGTCCTACGAGCAGTACTTC
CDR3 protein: CASSPRQGSYEQYF

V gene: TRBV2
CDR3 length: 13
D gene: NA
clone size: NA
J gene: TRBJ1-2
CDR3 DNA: TGTGCCAGCAGTGAACACAGCAACTATGGCTACACCTTC
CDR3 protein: CASSEHSNYGYTF

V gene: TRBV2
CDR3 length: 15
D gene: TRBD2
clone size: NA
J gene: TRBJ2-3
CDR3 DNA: TGTGCCAGCAGTGGTTATGCGGGGGGCCAGGGTACGCAGTATTTT
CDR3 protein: CASSGYAGGQGTQYF

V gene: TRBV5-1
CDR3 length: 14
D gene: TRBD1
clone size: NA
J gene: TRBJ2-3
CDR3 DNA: TGCGCCAGCAGCCTTTACAGGGGAGCAGATACGCAGTATTTT
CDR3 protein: CASSLYRGADTQYF

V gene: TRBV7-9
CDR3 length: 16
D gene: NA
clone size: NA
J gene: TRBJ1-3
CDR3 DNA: TGTGCCAGCAGCGTCCACAGGGAGACGAGTGGAAACACCATATATTTT
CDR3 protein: CASSVHRETSGNTIYF

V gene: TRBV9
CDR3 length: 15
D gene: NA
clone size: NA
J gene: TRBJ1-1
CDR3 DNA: TGTGCCAGCAGCGTATTGGACAGCGGGGGAACAGAAGCTTTCTTT
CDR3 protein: CASSVLDSGGTEAFF

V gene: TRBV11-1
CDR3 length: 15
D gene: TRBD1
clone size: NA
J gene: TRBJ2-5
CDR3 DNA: TGTGCCAGCAGCATGCTGGACAGGGGGGAAAAGACCCAGTACTTC
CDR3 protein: CASSMLDRGEKTQYF

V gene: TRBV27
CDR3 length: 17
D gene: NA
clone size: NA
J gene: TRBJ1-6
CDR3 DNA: TGTGCCAGCAGCCGTGGGGCCGGGTTTGCGATCGATTCACCCCTCCACTTT
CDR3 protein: CASSRGAGFAIDSPLHF

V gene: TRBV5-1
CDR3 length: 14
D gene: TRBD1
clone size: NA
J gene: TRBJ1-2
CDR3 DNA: TGCGCCAGCAGCTTGGTGGGACAGGGAGATGGCTACACCTTC
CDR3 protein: CASSLVGQGDGYTF

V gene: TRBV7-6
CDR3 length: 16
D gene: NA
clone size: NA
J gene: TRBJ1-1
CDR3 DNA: TGTGCCAGTACCCGGGCGGGGGGTTTAGATGGCACTGAAGCTTTCTTT
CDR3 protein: CASTRAGGLDGTEAFF

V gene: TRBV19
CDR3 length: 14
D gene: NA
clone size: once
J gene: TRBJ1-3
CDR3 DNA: TGTGCCAGTAGTACCCCCAGGGCTGGAAACACCATATATTTT
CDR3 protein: CASSTPRAGNTIYF

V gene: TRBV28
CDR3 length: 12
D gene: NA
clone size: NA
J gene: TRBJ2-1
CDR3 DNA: TGTGCCAGCAGTTTAAGCTGGAATGAGCAGTTCTTC
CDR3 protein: CASSLSWNEQFF

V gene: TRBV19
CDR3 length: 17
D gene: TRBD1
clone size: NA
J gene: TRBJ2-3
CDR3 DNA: TGTGCCAGTAGTATAGGGGTAGGGGACAGGGACACGGATACGCAGTATTTT
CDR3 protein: CASSIGVGDRDTDTQYF

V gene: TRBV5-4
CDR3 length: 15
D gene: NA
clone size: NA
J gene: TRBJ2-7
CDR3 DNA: TGTGCCAGCAGCTTGACCGGACACGGGAGCTACGAGCAGTACTTC
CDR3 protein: CASSLTGHGSYEQYF

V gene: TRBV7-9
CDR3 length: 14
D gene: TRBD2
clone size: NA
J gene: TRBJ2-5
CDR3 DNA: TGTGCCAGCAGCGGGACTAGCGCTGGAGAGACCCAGTACTTC
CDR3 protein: CASSGTSAGETQYF

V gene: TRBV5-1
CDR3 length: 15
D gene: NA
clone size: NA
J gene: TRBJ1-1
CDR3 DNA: TGCGCCAGCAGCTTACTGGGGGCGCGGTCCACTGAAGCTTTCTTT
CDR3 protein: CASSLLGARSTEAFF

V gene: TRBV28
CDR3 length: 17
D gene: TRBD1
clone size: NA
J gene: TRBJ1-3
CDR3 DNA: TGTGCCAGCAGTGTACCGGGACAGGGTGGCTCTGGAAACACCATATATTTT
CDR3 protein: CASSVPGQGGSGNTIYF

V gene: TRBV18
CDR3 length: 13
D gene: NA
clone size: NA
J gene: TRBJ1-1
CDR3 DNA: TGTGCCAGCTCAGAAACAGCGAACACTGAAGCTTTCTTT
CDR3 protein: CASSETANTEAFF

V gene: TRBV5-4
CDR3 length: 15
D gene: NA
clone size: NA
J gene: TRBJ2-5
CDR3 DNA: TGTGCCAGCAGCTTGGCCTTTGGCGGCCAAGAGACCCAGTACTTC
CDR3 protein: CASSLAFGGQETQYF

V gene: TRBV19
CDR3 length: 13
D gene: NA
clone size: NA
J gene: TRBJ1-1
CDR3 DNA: TGTGCCAGTAGCGACGAGCGGGGTTCTGAAGCTTTCTTT
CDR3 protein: CASSDERGSEAFF

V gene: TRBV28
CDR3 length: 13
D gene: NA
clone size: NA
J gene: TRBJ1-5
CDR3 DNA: TGTGCCAGCAGTTTATCCCTAAATCAGCCCCAGCATTTT
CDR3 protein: CASSLSLNQPQHF

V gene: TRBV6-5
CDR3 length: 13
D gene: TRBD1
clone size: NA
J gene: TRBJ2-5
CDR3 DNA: TGTGCCAGCAGCGGGACAGACCAAGAGACCCAGTACTTC
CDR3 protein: CASSGTDQETQYF